Following are 23 T cell receptor beta chains from one sample sequenced in a study of blood T cell repertoires in COVID-19. Sequenced by immunoSEQ multiplex PCR; TCRdb stores in-frame clones only, minus some. The sample has over 150,000 clones, 80% to 85% seen once. What was sequenced was peripheral blood. The source is a man between 65 and 85 years old with active or convalescent COVID-19.

The V gene is TRBV28, the J gene TRBJ1-2; D perhaps matches TRBD1 (6 bases). Germline CDR1 MDHEN, CDR2 SYDVKM. The CDR3 loop spans 12 amino acids. V was shortened by 7 bases and J by 2 bases, with 8 bases between the two germline ends. Here the CDR3 reads CASITGNYGYTF. In nucleotides, the CDR3 is TGTGCCAGCATAACAGGGAACTATGGCTACACCTTC.

The gene calls are TRBV6-6 and TRBJ1-3; 7 bases are a match to TRBD1. The germline V gene encodes CDR1 MNHNY and CDR2 SVGAGI (reference sequence). The trim removed 5 bases at V and 4 bases at J, leaving 5 bases unmatched. CDR3 length: 14 amino acids. DNA for the CDR3: TGTGCCAGCAGTCCTCCGGACAGGGGAAACACCATATATTTT. This codes for CASSPPDRGNTIYF.

V gene TRBV14 combines with J gene TRBJ2-7, with TRBD1 as a possible D gene (6 bases). V was shortened by 4 bases and J by 6 bases, with 16 bases between the two germline ends. The CDR3 extends over 14 amino acids. Germline V gene data show CDR1 as SGHDN and CDR2 as FVKESK. CDR3 coding DNA: TGTGCCAGCAGCCTCGGACAGTGGCTCGGCGAGCAGTACTTC. This encodes CASSLGQWLGEQYF.

CDR3 coding DNA: TGTGCTAGTGGTTTGGGCTCCGGGAACCCATCCTACAATGAGCAGTTCTTC. It specifies CASGLGSGNPSYNEQFF. The chain employs TRBV12-5 and TRBJ2-1, with TRBD2 as a possible D gene (5 bases). Germline V CDR1 and CDR2: LGHNT, FRNRAP. Trimming took off 1 base at V and 1 base at J, with 14 bases between the two ends. The CDR3 consists of 17 residues.

CDR3 in DNA: TGTGCCAGCAGTTACTCCCCAGGCAATCAGCCCCAGCATTTT. It specifies CASSYSPGNQPQHF. The genes are TRBV6-5 and TRBJ1-5; D is ambiguous. Trimming removed 0 bases at V and 2 bases at J, with 5 bases between. This CDR3 spans 14 amino acids. Germline V lookup: CDR1 MNHEY, CDR2 SVGAGI.

The rearrangement joins TRBV27 to TRBJ1-6; 11 nucleotides agree with TRBD1. This CDR3 has 16 amino acids. V shed 5 bases, J shed 7 bases, and the junction held 7 bases outside the gene matches. Germline CDR1 is MNHEY and CDR2 is SMNVEV (reference sequence). Here the CDR3 DNA reads TGTGCCAGCAGTCCTGGGGACAGGGGGACGAATTCACCCCTCCACTTT. This encodes CASSPGDRGTNSPLHF.

V is TRBV19 and J is TRBJ1-1; D not certain. CDR3 length equals 14 residues. Between the trimmed V and J ends, which lost 3 bases and 0 bases, there was a span of 8 bases. Germline V gene sequence: CDR1 LNHDA, CDR2 SQIVND (reference sequence). The CDR3 DNA reads as TGTGCCAGTAGTATCAAACTAATGAACACTGAAGCTTTCTTT. As protein: CASSIKLMNTEAFF.

The chain joins TRBV15 to TRBJ1-5; D possibly corresponds to TRBD1 (6 bases). The CDR3 contains 15 residues. Per the germline V gene, CDR1 is LNHNV and CDR2 is YYDKDF (reference sequence). Trimming cost V 0 bases and J 7 bases, with 13 bases left between them. CDR3: CATSREVGARQPQHF. For the CDR3, the DNA is TGTGCCACCAGCAGAGAGGTGGGGGCCCGACAGCCCCAGCATTTT. Filled out from reference TRBV15 and TRBJ1-5, the complete variable domain reads DAMVIQNPRYQVTQFGKPVTLSCSQTLNHNVMYWYQQKSSQAPKLLFHYYDKDFNNEADTPDNFQSRRPNTSFCFLDIRSPGLGDTAMYLCATSREVGARQPQHFGDGTRLSIL.

The chain has TRBV10-3 and TRBJ2-3, with D maybe TRBD1 (6 bases). Germline values: CDR1 ENHRY, CDR2 SYGVKD. The CDR3 totals 15 residues. V was shortened by 3 bases and J by 0 bases, with 10 bases between the two germline ends. The CDR3 bases are TGTGCCATCAGTGACAACAGGGTCAGCACAGATACGCAGTATTTT. Its translation: CAISDNRVSTDTQYF.

The CDR3 here is CASSEAPSGRTQYF. The CDR3, as DNA: TGTGCCAGCAGTGAAGCGCCTAGCGGGAGGACCCAGTACTTC. V is TRBV2 and J is TRBJ2-5; 10 bases fit TRBD2. Germline values: CDR1 SNHLY, CDR2 FYNNEI. The V segment lost 0 bases and the J segment 7 bases; nucleotides outside the gene matches: 2. The CDR3 length is 14 residues.

This clone was counted once. The V gene is TRBV19, the J gene TRBJ1-5; D may be TRBD1 (5 bases). CDR3 length equals 15 residues. V gave up 9 bases and J gave up 2 bases, with 17 bases separating them. CDR1 LNHDA and CDR2 SQIVND come from the germline V gene (reference sequence). The CDR3 DNA sequence: TGTGCCAGCCAAAGGGGTGACGTAGGCAATCAGCCCCAGCATTTT. It translates to CASQRGDVGNQPQHF.

The chain joins TRBV19 to TRBJ1-2; TRBD1 aligns across 7 bases. The junction had 8 bases not matched to a gene; V was cut back by 3 bases and J by 7 bases. Germline CDR1 and CDR2: LNHDA and SQIVND (reference sequence). The CDR3 is 14 residues long. The CDR3 is CASSIRDSPGGYTF. The CDR3 region has the DNA TGTGCCAGTAGTATTAGGGACAGTCCCGGTGGCTACACCTTC.

The CDR3 DNA is TGCAGCGATTCGGGACTAGCGGTTCTAAATGAGCAGTTCTTC. It translates to CSDSGLAVLNEQFF. V and J are TRBV29-1 and TRBJ2-1; 11 nucleotides align to TRBD2. V gave up 7 bases and J gave up 7 bases; unmatched junction bases: 9. Germline V gene data show CDR1 as SQVTM and CDR2 as ANQGSEA. The length of the CDR3 is 14 residues.

The genes are TRBV7-6 and TRBJ2-2; a possible D gene is TRBD1 (6 bases). This CDR3 has 15 amino acids. Germline loops: CDR1 SGHVS, CDR2 FNYEAQ. V gave up 1 base and J gave up 2 bases, with 8 bases separating them. The CDR3 spells CASSLEDRNTGELFF. For the CDR3, the DNA is TGTGCCAGCAGCTTAGAGGACAGAAACACCGGGGAGCTGTTTTTT.

The J gene is TRBJ1-1, the V gene TRBV6-5; 8 bases map to TRBD1. V lost 6 bases, J lost 5 bases, and 11 bases stayed unmatched. Germline V gene sequence: CDR1 MNHEY, CDR2 SVGAGI. The CDR3 is made up of 15 amino acids. The CDR3 sequence is CASRRPGQDRTEAFF. The CDR3 bases are TGTGCCAGCAGGCGTCCGGGACAGGACAGAACTGAAGCTTTCTTT.

A single count supports this clone. CDR3 sequence reads: CASRKGGIEQFF. The CDR3 coding sequence is TGTGCCAGCAGGAAAGGAGGGATCGAGCAGTTCTTC. J is TRBJ2-1 and V is TRBV6-5; TRBD2 is a possible D gene (6 bases). In germline, CDR1 is MNHEY, CDR2 SVGAGI. This CDR3 comprises 12 residues. V was clipped by 6 bases and J by 10 bases, with 13 bases between them.

V is TRBV19 and J is TRBJ2-7; D gene uncertain. V lost 0 bases and J 3 bases, leaving 12 bases between the germline ends. The CDR3 has 15 amino acids. Germline-derived CDR1 and CDR2 are LNHDA and SQIVND (reference sequence). CDR3 DNA: TGTGCCAGTAGTATAGATCTTGAGGCTATCTACGAGCAGTACTTC. Amino acids: CASSIDLEAIYEQYF. Complete variable domain (other parts from reference TRBV19 and TRBJ2-7): DGGITQSPKYLFRKEGQNVTLSCEQNLNHDAMYWYRQDPGQGLRLIYYSQIVNDFQKGDIAEGYSVSREKKESFPLTVTSAQKNPTAFYLCASSIDLEAIYEQYFGPGTRLTVT.

The chain is built from TRBV28 and TRBJ2-5; tentative D call: TRBD1 (6 bases). This CDR3 contains 14 residues. Germline V gene lookup returns CDR1 MDHEN and CDR2 SYDVKM. Deletions cut 3 bases from V and 4 bases from J, with 12 bases between. The CDR3 region is CASSLMGAGETQYF. The CDR3 coding sequence is TGTGCCAGCAGTTTGATGGGGGCAGGAGAGACCCAGTACTTC.

The table lists this clone with a count of one. The rearrangement links TRBV6-5 to TRBJ1-3, with TRBD1 matching 7 bases. After removal of 7 bases from V and 2 bases from J, the junction contained 5 bases not matched to a gene. Per germline, CDR1 MNHEY and CDR2 SVGAGI. This CDR3 spans 14 amino acids. The CDR3 nucleotides are TGTGCCAGCATGGTGACAGGGACTGGAAACACCATATATTTT. This codes for CASMVTGTGNTIYF.

The rearrangement uses TRBV19 and TRBJ2-3; D not certain. CDR3 length equals 13 residues. Trimming stripped 2 bases from V and 2 bases from J, with 5 bases between. Germline V gene data show CDR1 as LNHDA and CDR2 as SQIVND (reference sequence). The CDR3 DNA follows: TGTGCCAGTAGTATATCCCACACAGATACGCAGTATTTT. Translated, it gives CASSISHTDTQYF.

The chain combines TRBV5-1 with TRBJ2-2; no reliable D call. The CDR3 runs 15 residues. Germline CDR1 is SGHRS and CDR2 is YFSETQ. Trimming cost V 2 bases and J 0 bases, with 8 bases left between them. CDR3 in DNA: TGCGCCAGCAGCTTCCAGTTCGCGAACACCGGGGAGCTGTTTTTT. The encoded protein is CASSFQFANTGELFF.

This sequence joins TRBV2 and TRBJ1-2, with TRBD1 matching 11 bases. Germline V CDR1 and CDR2: SNHLY, FYNNEI. The V segment lost 8 bases and the J segment 5 bases; nucleotides outside the gene matches: 4. CDR3 length: 13 amino acids. The CDR3 nucleotides read TGTGCCAGCTTCCGGGACAGGGGGTATGGCTACACCTTC. This encodes CASFRDRGYGYTF.

This chain connects TRBV9 to TRBJ1-6; unclear D gene. V was pared by 5 bases and J by 10 bases, with 22 bases between. CDR1 and CDR2 (germline): SGDLS, YYNGEE. This CDR3 has 16 amino acids. For the CDR3, the DNA is TGTGCCAGCAGTCGGGAGGGAGCCCAACGAGGGTCACCCCTCCACTTT. Translated: CASSREGAQRGSPLHF.